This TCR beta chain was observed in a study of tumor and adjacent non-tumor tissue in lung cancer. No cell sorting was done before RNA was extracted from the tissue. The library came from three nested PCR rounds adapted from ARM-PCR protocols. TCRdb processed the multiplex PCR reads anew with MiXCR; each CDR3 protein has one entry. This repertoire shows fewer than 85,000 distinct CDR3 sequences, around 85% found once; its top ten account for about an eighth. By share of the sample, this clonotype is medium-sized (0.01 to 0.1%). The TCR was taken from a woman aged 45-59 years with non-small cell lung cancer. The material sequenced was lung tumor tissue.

The CDR3: CASSESDRGPDQPQHF. CDR3 DNA sequence: TGCGCCAGCAGTGAGTCCGACAGGGGCCCGGATCAGCCCCAGCATTTT. The rearrangement uses TRBV10-2 and TRBJ1-5; TRBD1 aligns across 8 bases. Germline V lookup: CDR1 WSHSY, CDR2 SAAADI. Germline trimming cut 0 bases from V and 5 bases from J; bases unmatched to any gene: 6. This CDR3 spans 16 amino acids.